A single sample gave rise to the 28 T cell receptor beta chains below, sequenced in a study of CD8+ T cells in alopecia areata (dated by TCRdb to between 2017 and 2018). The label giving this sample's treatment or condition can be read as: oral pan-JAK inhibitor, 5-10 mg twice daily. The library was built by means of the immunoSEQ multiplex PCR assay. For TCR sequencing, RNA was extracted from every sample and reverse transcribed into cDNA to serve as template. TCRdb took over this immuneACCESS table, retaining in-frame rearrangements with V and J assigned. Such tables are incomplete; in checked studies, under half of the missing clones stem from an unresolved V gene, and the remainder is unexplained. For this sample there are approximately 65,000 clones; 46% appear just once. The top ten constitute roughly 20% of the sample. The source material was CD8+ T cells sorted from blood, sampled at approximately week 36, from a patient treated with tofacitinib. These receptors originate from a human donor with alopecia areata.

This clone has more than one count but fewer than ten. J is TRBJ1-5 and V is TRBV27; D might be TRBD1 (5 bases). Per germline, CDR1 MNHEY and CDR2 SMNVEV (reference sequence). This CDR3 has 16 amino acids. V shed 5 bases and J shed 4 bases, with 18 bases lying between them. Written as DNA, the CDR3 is TGTGCCAGCAGTCTAGACAGTTCGGGGAGTAATCAGCCCCAGCATTTT. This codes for CASSLDSSGSNQPQHF.

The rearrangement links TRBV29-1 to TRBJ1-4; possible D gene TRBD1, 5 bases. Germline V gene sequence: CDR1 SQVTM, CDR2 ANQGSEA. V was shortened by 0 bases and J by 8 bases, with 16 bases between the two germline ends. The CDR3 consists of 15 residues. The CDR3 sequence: CSVEDRARVGEKLFF. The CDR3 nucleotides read TGCAGCGTTGAAGATCGGGCCAGGGTAGGAGAAAAACTGTTTTTT.

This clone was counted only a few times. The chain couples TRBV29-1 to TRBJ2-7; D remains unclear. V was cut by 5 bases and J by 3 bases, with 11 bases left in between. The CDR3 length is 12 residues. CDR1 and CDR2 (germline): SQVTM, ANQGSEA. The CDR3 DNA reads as TGCAGCGTTAGGGTCACCCACTACGAGCAGTACTTC. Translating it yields CSVRVTHYEQYF.

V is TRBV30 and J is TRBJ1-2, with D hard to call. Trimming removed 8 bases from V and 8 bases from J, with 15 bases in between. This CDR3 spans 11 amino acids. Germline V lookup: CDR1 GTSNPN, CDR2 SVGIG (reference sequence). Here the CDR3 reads CAHTVAAGYTF. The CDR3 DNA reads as TGTGCCCACACCGTTGCGGCGGGCTACACCTTC.

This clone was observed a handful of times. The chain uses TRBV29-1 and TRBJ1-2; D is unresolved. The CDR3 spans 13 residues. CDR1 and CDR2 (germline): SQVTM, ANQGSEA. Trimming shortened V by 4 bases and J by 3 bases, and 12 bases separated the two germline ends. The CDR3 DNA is TGCAGCGTTGTGAGGGATGAGGACTATGGCTACACCTTC. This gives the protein CSVVRDEDYGYTF.

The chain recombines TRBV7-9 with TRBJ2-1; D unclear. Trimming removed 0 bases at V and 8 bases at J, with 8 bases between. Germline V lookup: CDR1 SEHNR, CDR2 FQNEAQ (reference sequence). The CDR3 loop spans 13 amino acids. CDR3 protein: CASSLALPDEQFF. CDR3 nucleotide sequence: TGTGCCAGCAGCTTAGCGCTTCCAGATGAGCAGTTCTTC. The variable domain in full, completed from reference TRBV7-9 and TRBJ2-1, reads DTGVSQNPRHKITKRGQNVTFRCDPISEHNRLYWYRQTLGQGPEFLTYFQNEAQLEKSRLLSDRFSAERPKGSFSTLEIQRTEQGDSAMYLCASSLALPDEQFFGPGTRLTVL.

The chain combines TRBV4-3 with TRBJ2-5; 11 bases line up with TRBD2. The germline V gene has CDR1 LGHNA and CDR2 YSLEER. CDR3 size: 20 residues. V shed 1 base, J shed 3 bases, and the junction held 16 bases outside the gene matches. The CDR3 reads CASSQAQQPLGSGREETQYF. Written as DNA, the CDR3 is TGCGCCAGCAGCCAAGCGCAACAGCCCCTCGGTAGCGGGAGGGAAGAGACCCAGTACTTC.

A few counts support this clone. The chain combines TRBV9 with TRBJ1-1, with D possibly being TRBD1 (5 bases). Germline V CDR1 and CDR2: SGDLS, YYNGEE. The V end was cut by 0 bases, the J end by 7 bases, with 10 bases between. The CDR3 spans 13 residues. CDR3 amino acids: CASSVVGADEAFF. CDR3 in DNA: TGTGCCAGCAGCGTAGTCGGGGCAGATGAAGCTTTCTTT.

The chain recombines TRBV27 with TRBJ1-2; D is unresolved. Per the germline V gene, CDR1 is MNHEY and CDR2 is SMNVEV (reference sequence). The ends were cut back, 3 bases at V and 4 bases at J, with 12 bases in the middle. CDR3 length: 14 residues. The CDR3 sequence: CASSFSGGSYGYTF. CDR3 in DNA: TGTGCCAGCAGTTTCAGCGGTGGGAGCTATGGCTACACCTTC.

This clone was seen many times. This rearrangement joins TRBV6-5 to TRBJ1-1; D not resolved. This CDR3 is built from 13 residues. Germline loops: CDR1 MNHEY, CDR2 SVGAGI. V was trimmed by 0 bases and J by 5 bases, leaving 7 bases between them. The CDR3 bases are TGTGCCAGCAGTTACTCGTTCGGGACTGAAGCTTTCTTT. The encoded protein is CASSYSFGTEAFF.

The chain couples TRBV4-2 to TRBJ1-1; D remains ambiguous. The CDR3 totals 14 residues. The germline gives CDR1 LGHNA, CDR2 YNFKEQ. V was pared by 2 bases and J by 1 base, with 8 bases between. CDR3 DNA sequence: TGTGCCAGCAGCCAATTAACTGAGAACACTGAAGCTTTCTTT. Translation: CASSQLTENTEAFF.

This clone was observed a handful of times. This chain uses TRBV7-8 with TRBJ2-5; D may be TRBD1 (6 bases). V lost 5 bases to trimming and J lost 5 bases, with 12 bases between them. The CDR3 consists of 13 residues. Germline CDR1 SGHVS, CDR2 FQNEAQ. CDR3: CASSQGIPETQYF. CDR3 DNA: TGTGCCAGCAGCCAGGGGATCCCGGAGACCCAGTACTTC.

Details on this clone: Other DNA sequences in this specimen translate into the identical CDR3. CDR3 amino acids: CASSVSYEQYF. CDR3 DNA: TGTGCCAGCAGTGTCAGTTACGAGCAGTACTTC. This rearrangement joins TRBV2 to TRBJ2-7; D is unresolved. Germline CDR1 is SNHLY and CDR2 is FYNNEI. V was shortened by 4 bases and J by 4 bases, with 5 bases between the two germline ends. The length of the CDR3 is 11 residues.

Here the CDR3 DNA reads TGCGCCAGCAGCCCCCCGGGGCGCGAGCAGTACTTC. Translating it yields CASSPPGREQYF. The chain couples TRBV4-1 to TRBJ2-7; perhaps D is TRBD1 or TRBD2 (5 bases each). The CDR3 totals 12 residues. Germline CDR1 MGHRA, CDR2 YSYEKL. V shed 4 bases and J shed 6 bases, with 10 bases lying between them.

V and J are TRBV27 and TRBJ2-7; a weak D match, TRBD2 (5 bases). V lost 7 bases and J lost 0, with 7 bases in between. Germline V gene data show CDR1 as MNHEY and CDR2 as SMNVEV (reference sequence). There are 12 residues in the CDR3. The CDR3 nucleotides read TGTGCCAGCAAGGGAGACTCCTACGAGCAGTACTTC. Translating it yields CASKGDSYEQYF.

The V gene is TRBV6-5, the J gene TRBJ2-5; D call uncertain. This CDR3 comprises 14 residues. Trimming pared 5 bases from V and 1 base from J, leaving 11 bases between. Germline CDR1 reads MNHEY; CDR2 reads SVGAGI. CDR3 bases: TGTGCCAGCAGTGACCAGAACTTCCAAGAGACCCAGTACTTC. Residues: CASSDQNFQETQYF.

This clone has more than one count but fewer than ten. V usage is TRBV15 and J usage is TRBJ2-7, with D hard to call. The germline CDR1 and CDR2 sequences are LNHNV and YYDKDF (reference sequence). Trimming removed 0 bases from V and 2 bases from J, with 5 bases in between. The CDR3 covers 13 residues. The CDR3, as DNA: TGTGCCACCAGCAGAGAGGTCGCCTACGAGCAGTACTTC. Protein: CATSREVAYEQYF.

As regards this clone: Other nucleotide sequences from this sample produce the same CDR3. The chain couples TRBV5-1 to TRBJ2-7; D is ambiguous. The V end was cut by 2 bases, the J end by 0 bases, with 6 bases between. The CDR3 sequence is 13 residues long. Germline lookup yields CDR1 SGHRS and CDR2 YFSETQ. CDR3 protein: CASSLSSSYEQYF. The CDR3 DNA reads TGCGCCAGCAGCTTATCGAGCTCCTACGAGCAGTACTTC. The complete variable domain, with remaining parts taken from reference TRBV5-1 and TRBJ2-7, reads KAGVTQTPRYLIKTRGQQVTLSCSPISGHRSVSWYQQTPGQGLQFLFEYFSETQRNKGNFPGRFSGRQFSNSRSEMNVSTLELGDSALYLCASSLSSSYEQYFGPGTRLTVT.

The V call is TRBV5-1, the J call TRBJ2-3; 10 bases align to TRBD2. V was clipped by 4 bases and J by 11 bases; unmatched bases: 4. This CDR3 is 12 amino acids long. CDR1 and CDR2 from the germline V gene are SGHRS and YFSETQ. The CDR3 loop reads CASSPGLAEQYF. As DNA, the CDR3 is TGCGCCAGCAGCCCCGGACTAGCGGAGCAGTATTTT.

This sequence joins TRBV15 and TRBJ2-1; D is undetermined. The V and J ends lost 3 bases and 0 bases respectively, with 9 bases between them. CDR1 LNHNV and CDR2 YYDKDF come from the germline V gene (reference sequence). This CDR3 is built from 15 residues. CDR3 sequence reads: CATSSGQSSYNEQFF. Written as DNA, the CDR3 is TGTGCCACCAGCAGCGGGCAGAGCTCCTACAATGAGCAGTTCTTC.

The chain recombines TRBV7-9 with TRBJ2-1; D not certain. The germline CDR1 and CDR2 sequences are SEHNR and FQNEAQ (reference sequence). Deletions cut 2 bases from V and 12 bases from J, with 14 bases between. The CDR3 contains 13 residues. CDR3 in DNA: TGTGCCAGCAGCTTAAGTTCGGCTCTCGGGCAGTTCTTC. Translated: CASSLSSALGQFF.

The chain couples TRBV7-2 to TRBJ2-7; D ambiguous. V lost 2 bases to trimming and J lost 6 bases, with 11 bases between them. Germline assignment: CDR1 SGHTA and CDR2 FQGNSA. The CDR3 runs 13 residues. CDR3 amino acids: CASSLSWSTEQYF. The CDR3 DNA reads TGTGCCAGCAGCTTAAGTTGGTCGACCGAGCAGTACTTC.

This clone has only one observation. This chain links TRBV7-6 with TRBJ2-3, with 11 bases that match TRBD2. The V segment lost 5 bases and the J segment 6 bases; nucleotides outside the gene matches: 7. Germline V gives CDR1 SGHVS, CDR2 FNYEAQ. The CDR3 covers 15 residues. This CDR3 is CASSPGPSGGDTQYF. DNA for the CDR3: TGTGCCAGCAGCCCTGGGCCTAGCGGGGGGGATACGCAGTATTTT.

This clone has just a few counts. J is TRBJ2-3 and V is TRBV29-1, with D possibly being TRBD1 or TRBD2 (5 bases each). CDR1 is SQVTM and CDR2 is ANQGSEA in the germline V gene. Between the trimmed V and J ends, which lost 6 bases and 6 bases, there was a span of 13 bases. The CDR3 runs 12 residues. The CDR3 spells CSVGTQMDTQYF. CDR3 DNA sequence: TGCAGCGTCGGGACCCAGATGGATACGCAGTATTTT.

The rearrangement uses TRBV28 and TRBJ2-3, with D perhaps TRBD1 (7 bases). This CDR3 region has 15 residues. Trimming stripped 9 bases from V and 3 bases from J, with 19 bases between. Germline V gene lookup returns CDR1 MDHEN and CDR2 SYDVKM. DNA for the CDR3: TGTGCCAGTCGTCAGGGGGGCGCAGGAACAGATACGCAGTATTTT. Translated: CASRQGGAGTDTQYF.

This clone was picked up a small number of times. In DNA form, the CDR3 reads TGCAGCGTTGAAAATACCGCCCCGGGACTAGCGGGACAAGAGACCCAGTACTTC. As protein: CSVENTAPGLAGQETQYF. V gene TRBV29-1 combines with J gene TRBJ2-5, with 13 bases lining up with TRBD2. J gave up 2 bases and V 2 bases, and 11 bases lay outside the gene matches. The germline V gene encodes CDR1 SQVTM and CDR2 ANQGSEA. This CDR3 region has 18 residues.

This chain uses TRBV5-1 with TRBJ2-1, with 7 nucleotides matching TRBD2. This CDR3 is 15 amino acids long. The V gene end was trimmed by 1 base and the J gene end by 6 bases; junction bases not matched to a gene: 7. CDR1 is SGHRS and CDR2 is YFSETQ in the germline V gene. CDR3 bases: TGCGCCAGCAGCTTGCGAAGCGGGGCCGTCAATGAGCAGTTCTTC. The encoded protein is CASSLRSGAVNEQFF.

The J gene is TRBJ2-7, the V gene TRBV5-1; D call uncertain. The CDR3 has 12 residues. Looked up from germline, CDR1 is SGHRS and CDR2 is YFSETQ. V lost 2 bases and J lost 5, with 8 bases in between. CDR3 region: CASSFNVHEQYF. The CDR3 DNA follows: TGCGCCAGCAGCTTTAACGTCCACGAGCAGTACTTC. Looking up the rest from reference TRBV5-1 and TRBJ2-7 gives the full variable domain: KAGVTQTPRYLIKTRGQQVTLSCSPISGHRSVSWYQQTPGQGLQFLFEYFSETQRNKGNFPGRFSGRQFSNSRSEMNVSTLELGDSALYLCASSFNVHEQYFGPGTRLTVT.